The clone carrying this T cell receptor (beta chain) was found a few times. TCRdb re-derived calls from the 5' RACE reads in MiXCR, one entry per CDR3 protein. The sample lists tens of thousands of distinct CDR3 sequences, about 13% occurring once. The CDR3 sequence is 16 residues long. V gave up 0 bases and J gave up 1 base, with 12 bases separating them. The germline CDR1 and CDR2 sequences are LGHDT and YNNKEL (reference sequence). This sample is part of a study of T-cell memory formation after mild COVID-19. Input material: PBMCs or a T cell subset sorted from them (not recorded which). The chain recombines TRBV3-1 with TRBJ2-5, with D possibly being TRBD2 (5 bases). This receptor was taken from an adult woman who had mild COVID-19 (a few samples of this study predate the infection). Cell type and time point are not known. The CDR3 loop reads CASSQDPAGSQETQYF. DNA for the CDR3: TGTGCCAGCAGCCAAGATCCGGCGGGTAGCCAAGAGACCCAGTACTTC.